One TCR beta chain is described in this entry. Its specificity is unknown. This specimen belongs to a study of regulatory T cells in long-lasting Graves disease. Study results and limitations: Persistent Graves' patients possessed reduced TCR diversity relative to recently diagnosed ones. Sampling was limited to peripheral blood rather than thyroid tissue.

Stated time point: persistent/refractory GD, antithyroid drugs over 5 years with positive TRAb. RNA isolated from PBMCs was used to make the TCR library. According to the study, TCR beta libraries were built with iRepertoire HTBI primers and CDR3-region Arm-PCR. Per the original methods: The study identified 60 to 65 TRBV and around 15 TRBJ segments across samples. TCRdb re-called the multiplex PCR reads through MiXCR, storing one row per CDR3 protein. The V and J calls here are based on TCRdb, not the publication. There are 430,000 or so distinct CDR3 sequences in the sample; roughly 23% occur only once, and 13% to 15% lies in the top ten. The CDR3 runs 15 residues. The V gene end was trimmed by 2 bases and the J gene end by 6 bases; junction bases not matched to a gene: 4. Germline values: CDR1 ENHRY, CDR2 SYGVKD.

V gene TRBV10-3 combines with J gene TRBJ2-7; 13 bases align to TRBD2. This TCR was sampled from a female donor with Graves disease. The sequenced sample was peripheral blood mononuclear cells (PBMCs), obtained when the disease was refractory, from a patient treated with antithyroid drugs. DNA of the CDR3: TGTGCCATCAGTGAGCGGACTAGCGGGAGTATCGAGCAGTACTTC. Translated: CAISERTSGSIEQYF.